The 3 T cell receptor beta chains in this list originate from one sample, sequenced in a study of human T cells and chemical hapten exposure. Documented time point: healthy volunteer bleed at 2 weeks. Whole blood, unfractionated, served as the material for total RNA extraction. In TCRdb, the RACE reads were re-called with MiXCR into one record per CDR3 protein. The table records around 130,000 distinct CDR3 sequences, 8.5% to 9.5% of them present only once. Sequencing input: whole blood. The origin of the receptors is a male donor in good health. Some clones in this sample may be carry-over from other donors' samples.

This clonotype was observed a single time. The CDR3 nucleotides are TGTGCCAGCAGCTCCGCACAAGAGACCCAGTACTTC. Amino acids: CASSSAQETQYF. V is TRBV13 and J is TRBJ2-5; D is ambiguous. Germline lookup yields CDR1 PRHDT and CDR2 FYEKMQ (reference sequence). CDR3 length: 12 amino acids. The V end was cut by 4 bases, the J end by 2 bases, with 5 bases between.

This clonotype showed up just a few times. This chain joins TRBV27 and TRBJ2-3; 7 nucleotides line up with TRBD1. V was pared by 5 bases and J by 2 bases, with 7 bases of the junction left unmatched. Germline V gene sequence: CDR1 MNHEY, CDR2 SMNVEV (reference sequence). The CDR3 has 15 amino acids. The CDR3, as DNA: TGTGCCAGCAGTCCTGAGACAGGGCTCACAGATACGCAGTATTTT. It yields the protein CASSPETGLTDTQYF.

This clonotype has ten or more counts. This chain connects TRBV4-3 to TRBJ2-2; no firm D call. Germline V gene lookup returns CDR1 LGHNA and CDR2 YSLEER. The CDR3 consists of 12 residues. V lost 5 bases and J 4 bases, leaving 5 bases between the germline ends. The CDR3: CASSGGTGELFF. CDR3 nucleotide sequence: TGCGCCAGCAGCGGTGGCACCGGGGAGCTGTTTTTT.